The T cell receptor beta chain described here comes from a study of molecular identifiers for immune sequencing clone quantification. Study-level points and caveats: Clones above 20 RNA copies held over 98% of effector molecules, under 1% in naive cells.

Sorted naive CD8 T cells were those defined as CD8+CD4-CCR7+CD45RA+. Bulk TCR library preparation followed previously described methods with listed TCR primers. TCRdb used MiXCR to reprocess the PCR reads, holding one entry per CDR3 protein. This table holds hundreds of thousands of distinct CDR3 sequences, nearly 20% found once. Per germline, CDR1 DFQATT and CDR2 SNEGSKA (reference sequence). Germline trimming cut 1 base from V and 2 bases from J; bases unmatched to any gene: 1. The CDR3 length is 14 residues. A remark on this clonotype: What it recognizes is unknown.

The chain employs TRBV20-1 and TRBJ2-2; 7 nucleotides line up with TRBD2. This sequence originates from a human donor in good health. Some libraries in this study had Jurkat cell RNA spiked in. The sequenced sample was naive CD8+ T cells from blood, with Jurkat cell RNA spiked in. Noted subset: FACS-sorted CD8+CD4-CCR7+CD45RA+ naive T cells. As DNA, the CDR3 is TGCAGTGCTAGAGCGGGGGGAAACACCGGGGAGCTGTTTTTT. Translation: CSARAGGNTGELFF.